The TCR beta chain described here comes from a study of vaccination and CD4 T cells after COVID-19. About the research overall: Researchers treated cells with overlapping spike peptides taken from SARS-CoV-2, HCoV-NL63, HCoV-OC43 and HCoV-229E. Study conclusions and caveats: Data came from relatively few convalescent patients and lacked early post-infection timepoints. SARS-CoV-2-reactive clonotypes rose nonsignificantly, with the median going from approximately 21 to 40.

About this clonotype: The antigen remains unidentified.

The Oncomine TCR Beta short-read assay was applied to DNA of cultured CD4+ T cells. TCRdb redid the calling of the PCR reads with MiXCR, one entry per CDR3 protein. The sample has thousands of distinct CDR3 sequences; approximately 54% are singletons. The germline V and J ends were trimmed by 0 bases and 1 base, with 15 bases remaining between them. The CDR3 extends over 16 amino acids. CDR1 is DFQATT, CDR2 SNEGSKA, per germline (reference sequence). Treatment given: approximately nine-day PBMC culture with coronavirus spike peptide pools or control peptides (ViraFEST assay). The sequence was obtained from a human donor who had recovered from COVID-19. The sample consisted of CD4+ T cells from blood, cultured in vitro. The rearrangement uses TRBV20-1 and TRBJ1-2; D may be TRBD1 (6 bases). As DNA, the CDR3 is TGCAGTGCTAGAGAATTGAGCGGGGGCCTTAACTATGGCTACACCTTC. Translated: CSARELSGGLNYGYTF.